This TCR beta chain emerged from a study of blood T cell repertoires in COVID-19. Repertoires were generated with immunoSEQ multiplex PCR, while TCRdb's copy carries only in-frame clones and drops some. The sample shows hundreds of thousands of clones, 89% of them seen only once. This CDR3 comprises 12 residues. V lost 3 bases and J lost 8, with 10 bases in between. Germline CDR1 and CDR2: WNHNN and SYGVQD (reference sequence). The J gene is TRBJ1-2, the V gene TRBV10-1; D possibly corresponds to TRBD1 (5 bases). This clonotype originated in a woman in her twenties or thirties with COVID-19, enrolled during active disease. The sample was peripheral blood. This chain's CDR3 is CASSEGGDGYTF. As DNA, the CDR3 is TGCGCCAGCAGTGAAGGAGGGGACGGCTACACCTTC.